These 12 T cell receptor beta chains were sequenced from one sample in a study of CD8+CD57+ T cells in acquired aplastic anemia. An expansion of CD8+CD57+ cells by flow cytometry had been shown in patients chosen for sequencing. TCR beta VDJ and CDR3 profiles were obtained from a genomic DNA template. TCRdb passed the reads through MiXCR, listing each CDR3 protein once. The repertoire consists of roughly 180,000 distinct CDR3 sequences, with around 50% occurring once and the leading ten covering 10% to 15%. Material: sorted CD4+, CD8+, or CD8+CD57+ T cells (not recorded which) from PBMCs. The receptors derive from a human donor with aplastic anemia.

This chain joins TRBV3-1 and TRBJ2-7; maybe TRBD2 (5 bases). The CDR3 spans 12 residues. Germline V lookup: CDR1 LGHDT, CDR2 YNNKEL (reference sequence). Trimming took off 4 bases at V and 7 bases at J, with 11 bases between the two ends. This CDR3 reads CASSRFPGEQYF. Written as DNA, the CDR3 is TGTGCCAGCAGCCGTTTCCCGGGGGAGCAGTACTTC.

The V and J genes are TRBV7-9 and TRBJ1-6; D not resolved. The CDR3 is made up of 12 amino acids. In germline, CDR1 is SEHNR, CDR2 FQNEAQ (reference sequence). Trimming removed 3 bases at V and 13 bases at J, with 10 bases between. For the CDR3, the DNA is TGTGCCAGCAGCTTTGAGGGCCAGCCCCTCCACTTT. It specifies CASSFEGQPLHF.

The chain uses TRBV2 and TRBJ1-5; tentative D call: TRBD1 (5 bases). CDR3 length: 14 amino acids. Germline loops: CDR1 SNHLY, CDR2 FYNNEI. V was cut by 8 bases and J by 6 bases, with 17 bases left in between. CDR3 coding DNA: TGTGCCAGCGGAATAAACGGGGCGATTCAGCCCCAGCATTTT. Its translation is CASGINGAIQPQHF.

Turning to this clonotype: This may stem from a read error, because a much larger clone lies one nucleotide away. This sequence joins TRBV6-2 or TRBV6-3 and TRBJ1-2, with D possibly matching TRBD1 (6 bases). The CDR3 contains 15 residues. From germline, CDR1 is MNHEY and CDR2 SVGEGT. Trimming cost V 6 bases and J 4 bases, with 18 bases left between them. The CDR3 here is CASRQGQPQVYGYTF. DNA for the CDR3: TGTGCCAGCAGACAAGGACAGCCTCAGGTCTATGGCTACACCTTC.

This clonotype was seen many times. The rearrangement joins TRBV20-1 to TRBJ1-5, with 7 bases lining up with TRBD1. The length of the CDR3 is 15 residues. J was trimmed by 6 bases and V by 6 bases; bases with no gene match: 14. Germline values: CDR1 DFQATT, CDR2 SNEGSKA (reference sequence). CDR3 in amino acids: CSAQDFAGGSQPQHF. The CDR3 region has the DNA TGCAGTGCCCAAGATTTTGCAGGGGGTAGTCAGCCCCAGCATTTT.

This clonotype occurred many times. The rearrangement joins TRBV2 to TRBJ1-5, with a weak D call TRBD1 (5 bases). V was clipped by 6 bases and J by 7 bases, with 13 bases between them. This CDR3 has 13 residues. CDR1 SNHLY and CDR2 FYNNEI come from the germline V gene. CDR3 sequence (DNA): TGTGCCAGCAGCCCGGGGGTACTCCAGCCCCAGCATTTT. This gives the protein CASSPGVLQPQHF.

This clonotype was seen at least ten times. CDR3: CASSLSPSGRTDTQYF. CDR3 sequence (DNA): TGTGCCAGCAGTTTAAGTCCTAGCGGGCGCACAGATACGCAGTATTTT. The J gene is TRBJ2-3, the V gene TRBV12-3 or TRBV12-4; 8 nucleotides line up with TRBD2. With 2 bases clipped from V and 1 base from J, the junction kept 5 bases outside the gene matches. The CDR3 spans 16 residues.

The rearrangement uses TRBV13 and TRBJ1-1; 8 bases are a match to TRBD1. Germline-derived CDR1 and CDR2 are PRHDT and FYEKMQ (reference sequence). V lost 5 bases, J lost 3 bases, and 5 bases stayed unmatched. The CDR3 consists of 14 residues. The CDR3 loop reads CASSPPTGDTEAFF. CDR3 DNA sequence: TGTGCCAGCAGCCCCCCGACAGGGGACACTGAAGCTTTCTTT.

This chain links TRBV29-1 with TRBJ2-1, with D tentatively TRBD1 (6 bases). Trimming cost V 5 bases and J 1 base, with 12 bases left between them. This CDR3 is built from 14 residues. The V gene's germline CDR1 is SQVTM and CDR2 ANQGSEA. The CDR3 DNA sequence: TGCAGCGTTCGAAACAGGGTATCCTACAATGAGCAGTTCTTC. Protein product: CSVRNRVSYNEQFF.

The chain recombines TRBV7-8 with TRBJ2-7; D is unclear. This CDR3 contains 14 residues. CDR1 and CDR2 (germline): SGHVS, FQNEAQ. V dropped 5 bases and J dropped 0 bases, with 11 bases sitting between them. This CDR3 is CASSLYRFSYEQYF. For the CDR3, the DNA is TGTGCCAGCAGCCTTTACAGATTCTCCTACGAGCAGTACTTC.

In this sample, this clonotype turned up a few times. V usage is TRBV24-1 and J usage is TRBJ2-4; D uncertain. Trimming stripped 0 bases from V and 0 bases from J, with 8 bases between. Per germline, CDR1 KGHDR and CDR2 SFDVKD. The CDR3 has 16 residues. CDR3 sequence reads: CATSDLLGLAKNIQYF. CDR3 coding DNA: TGTGCCACCAGTGATTTGTTGGGCCTAGCCAAAAACATTCAGTACTTC.

The chain is built from TRBV6-1 and TRBJ2-1; 10 nucleotides line up with TRBD2. V trimming: 6 bases; J trimming: 8 bases; junction bases outside the gene matches: 7. The CDR3 runs 14 residues. Germline V gives CDR1 MNHNS, CDR2 SASEGT. CDR3 DNA sequence: TGTGCCAGCAGGTCAGCGGGGGGGGGCGATGAGCAGTTCTTC. Translated, it gives CASRSAGGGDEQFF.